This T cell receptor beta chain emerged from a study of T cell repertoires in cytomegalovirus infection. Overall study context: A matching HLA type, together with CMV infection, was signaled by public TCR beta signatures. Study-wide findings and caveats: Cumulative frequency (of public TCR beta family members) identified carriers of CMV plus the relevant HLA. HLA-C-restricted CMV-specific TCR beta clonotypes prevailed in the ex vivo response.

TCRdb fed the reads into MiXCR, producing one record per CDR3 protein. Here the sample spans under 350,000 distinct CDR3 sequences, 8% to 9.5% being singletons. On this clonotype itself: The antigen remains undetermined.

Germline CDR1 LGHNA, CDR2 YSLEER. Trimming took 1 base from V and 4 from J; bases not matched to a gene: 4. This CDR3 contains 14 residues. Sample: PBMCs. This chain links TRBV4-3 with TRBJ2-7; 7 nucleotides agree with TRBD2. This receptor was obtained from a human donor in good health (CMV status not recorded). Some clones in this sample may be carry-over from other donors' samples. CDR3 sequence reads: CASSQGAGPYEQYF. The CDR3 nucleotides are TGCGCCAGCAGCCAAGGAGCGGGACCTTACGAGCAGTACTTC.